This T cell receptor beta chain stems from a study of blood T cell repertoires in COVID-19. Study context: Donors in the United States, Italy and Spain gave samples during acute or convalescent COVID-19.

Germline trimming cut 6 bases from V and 8 bases from J; bases unmatched to any gene: 8. The germline V gene has CDR1 SEHNR and CDR2 FQNEAQ (reference sequence). The CDR3 runs to 14 residues. In the original workflow: Cell counts per sample came from amplifying reference gene primers. Assay: immunoSEQ multiplex PCR; the TCRdb copy retains only in-frame clones and omits some. V, J and clone size are those of that table, while D and trimming were read from the DNA. Seen here are about 130,000 clones, 80% to 85% observed once, and the top ten hold about 3.8%. Sequences were obtained from peripheral blood. The rearrangement joins TRBV7-9 to TRBJ2-1, with TRBD1 matching 9 bases. This receptor was taken from a woman between 45 and 60 years old with acute or convalescent COVID-19. The CDR3 DNA follows: TGTGCCAGCAGTACCGGGACAGGGCGGTATGAGCAGTTCTTC. It translates to CASSTGTGRYEQFF.